What follows are 32 T cell receptor beta chains derived from one specimen sequenced in a study of T cell repertoires in cytomegalovirus infection. TCRdb reprocessed the reads via MiXCR and lists one record per CDR3 protein. The sample has roughly 630,000 distinct CDR3 sequences; about 24% are singletons. The sample was CD8+ T cells from PBMCs. These receptor sequences come from a human donor in good health (CMV status not recorded). Some clones in this sample may be carry-over from other donors' samples.

J is TRBJ2-3 and V is TRBV10-3; 11 nucleotides line up with TRBD1. V was clipped by 5 bases and J by 3 bases; unmatched bases: 4. The CDR3 consists of 15 residues. Germline loops: CDR1 ENHRY, CDR2 SYGVKD. Written as DNA, the CDR3 is TGTGCCATCAGTATCCGGGACAGGGGGACAGATACGCAGTATTTT. Protein: CAISIRDRGTDTQYF.

This clonotype came up a few times. The rearrangement uses TRBV7-8 and TRBJ1-5; no firm D call. Trimming shortened V by 5 bases and J by 7 bases, and 12 bases separated the two germline ends. There are 13 residues in the CDR3. Germline V lookup: CDR1 SGHVS, CDR2 FQNEAQ. The CDR3 sequence is CASSPGVEQPQHF. CDR3 DNA: TGTGCCAGCAGCCCCGGGGTAGAACAGCCCCAGCATTTT.

The gene calls are TRBV24-1 and TRBJ2-3; D ambiguous. This CDR3 has 15 residues. Germline V gene data show CDR1 as KGHDR and CDR2 as SFDVKD. V was trimmed by 4 bases and J by 1 base, leaving 11 bases between them. The CDR3 DNA is TGTGCCACCAGTGACCCACATGTGGGCACAGATACGCAGTATTTT. Amino acid sequence: CATSDPHVGTDTQYF.

The CDR3 DNA reads TGTGCCAGCAGCCATGGGTGGGACAGTCTGACTGAAGCTTTCTTT. Translation: CASSHGWDSLTEAFF. V is TRBV3-1 and J is TRBJ1-1; 7 nucleotides match TRBD1. This CDR3 comprises 15 residues. CDR1 LGHDT and CDR2 YNNKEL come from the germline V gene (reference sequence). The trim removed 3 bases at V and 5 bases at J, leaving 9 bases unmatched.

This clonotype was picked up a small number of times. The chain links TRBV28 to TRBJ1-2; no firm D call. The CDR3 runs 16 residues. CDR1 is MDHEN, CDR2 SYDVKM, per germline. Trimming took off 5 bases at V and 7 bases at J, with 23 bases between the two ends. This chain's CDR3 is CASSPTRYTDWFGYTF. CDR3 nucleotides: TGTGCCAGCAGTCCGACCCGATACACAGACTGGTTTGGCTACACCTTC.

This sequence joins TRBV3-1 and TRBJ1-1; maybe TRBD1 (5 bases). CDR3 length: 14 amino acids. Germline CDR1 reads LGHDT; CDR2 reads YNNKEL (reference sequence). V lost 6 bases and J 1 base, leaving 12 bases between the germline ends. The CDR3 DNA sequence: TGTGCCAGCAGTCGGTCGCAGGGGAACACTGAAGCTTTCTTT. This codes for CASSRSQGNTEAFF.

This clonotype was seen a handful of times. The chain employs TRBV7-9 and TRBJ2-1; D ambiguous. Germline assignment: CDR1 SEHNR and CDR2 FQNEAQ (reference sequence). The length of the CDR3 is 12 residues. Trimming cost V 2 bases and J 6 bases, with 5 bases left between them. The CDR3 loop reads CASSLSRNEQFF. In DNA, the CDR3 is TGTGCCAGCAGCTTATCCCGCAATGAGCAGTTCTTC.

In the case of this clonotype: A clone one base away is much larger, so this may be a read error. The chain has TRBV7-3 and TRBJ2-4, with TRBD2 identical over 8 bases. The CDR3 extends over 21 amino acids. Trimming cost V 3 bases and J 3 bases; bases outside gene matches: 22. Germline V gene lookup returns CDR1 SGHTA and CDR2 FQGTGA. CDR3 protein: CASSFGPGWRGVRFDKNIQYF. In DNA, the CDR3 is TGTGCCAGCAGCTTCGGCCCCGGGTGGCGGGGGGTGAGGTTTGACAAAAACATTCAGTACTTC.

This clonotype was found a few times. The rearrangement joins TRBV7-9 to TRBJ1-5; TRBD1 aligns across 7 bases. Unmatched junction bases numbered 5, after V lost 4 bases and J lost 8 bases. Germline-derived CDR1 and CDR2 are SEHNR and FQNEAQ (reference sequence). The CDR3 consists of 13 residues. The CDR3 nucleotides are TGTGCCAGCAGCTCCAGGGGGGAAGAGCCCCAGCATTTT. This codes for CASSSRGEEPQHF.

This clonotype was counted once. This may come from a read error, since a much larger clone is one base off. The chain combines TRBV7-2 with TRBJ1-2; D possibly corresponds to TRBD1 (5 bases). The germline V and J ends were trimmed by 10 bases and 4 bases, with 16 bases remaining between them. CDR3 length: 13 amino acids. The germline gives CDR1 SGHTA, CDR2 FQGNSA. CDR3 residues: CANRPGRSYGYTF. Written as DNA, the CDR3 is TGTGCCAACAGGCCAGGGCGGTCCTATGGCTACACCTTC.

This clonotype occurred a few times. J is TRBJ1-1 and V is TRBV29-1; no definite D call. Germline lookup yields CDR1 SQVTM and CDR2 ANQGSEA. Trimming left V 7 bases short and J 0 bases short, with 12 bases between. The CDR3 spans 13 residues. The CDR3, as DNA: TGCAGCGATCTCTCAATGCTGAACACTGAAGCTTTCTTT. Amino acids: CSDLSMLNTEAFF.

In this sample, this clonotype turned up a few times. V gene TRBV20-1 combines with J gene TRBJ1-1; D is undetermined. Germline V gene sequence: CDR1 DFQATT, CDR2 SNEGSKA (reference sequence). Trimming took off 2 bases at V and 7 bases at J, with 8 bases between the two ends. CDR3 length equals 11 residues. The CDR3 DNA sequence: TGCAGTGCTAGATATCGTTATGAAGCTTTCTTT. This gives the protein CSARYRYEAFF.

The chain uses TRBV10-2 and TRBJ2-7, with 12 bases aligning to TRBD1. The ends lost 10 bases at V and 6 bases at J; junction bases unmatched: 13. This CDR3 is 15 amino acids long. Per the germline V gene, CDR1 is WSHSY and CDR2 is SAAADI. The CDR3, as DNA: TGCGCCACTACCGGGACAGGGGGCCCGTCGGCCGAGCAGTACTTC. Translating gives CATTGTGGPSAEQYF.

The chain combines TRBV29-1 with TRBJ2-2; D tentatively reads TRBD1 or TRBD2 (5 bases each). Germline loops: CDR1 SQVTM, CDR2 ANQGSEA. The CDR3 consists of 19 residues. Trimming shortened V by 3 bases and J by 4 bases, and 27 bases separated the two germline ends. CDR3 nucleotides: TGCAGCGTTGAGGGAAGGCCTAGCTCGGTCGGTGGGACCACCGGGGAGCTGTTTTTT. It specifies CSVEGRPSSVGGTTGELFF.

This clonotype turned up a few times. The genes are TRBV14 and TRBJ2-1; either TRBD1 or TRBD2 may fit D (5 bases each). The CDR3 runs 14 residues. Germline values: CDR1 SGHDN, CDR2 FVKESK. V lost 0 bases and J 6 bases, leaving 9 bases between the germline ends. As DNA, the CDR3 is TGTGCCAGCAGCCAAGACTTAGGGACCAATGAGCAGTTCTTC. Its protein product is CASSQDLGTNEQFF.

V and J are TRBV7-3 and TRBJ1-2; D gene unclear. Looked up from germline, CDR1 is SGHTA and CDR2 is FQGTGA. Trimming pared 5 bases from V and 8 bases from J, leaving 21 bases between. The CDR3 covers 15 residues. CDR3 sequence reads: CASSRHTSQKRGYTF. Here the CDR3 DNA reads TGTGCCAGCAGCCGACATACTAGCCAGAAGAGGGGCTACACCTTC. Variable domain in full (rest from reference TRBV7-3 and TRBJ1-2): GAGVSQTPSNKVTEKGKYVELRCDPISGHTALYWYRQSLGQGPEFLIYFQGTGAADDSGLPNDRFFAVRPEGSVSTLKIQRTERGDSAVYLCASSRHTSQKRGYTFGSGTRLTVV.

CDR3 in amino acids: CASTWGASEQYF. In DNA form, the CDR3 reads TGTGCCAGCACCTGGGGAGCTTCCGAGCAGTACTTC. This sequence joins TRBV7-9 and TRBJ2-7; the D gene is possibly TRBD2 (5 bases). The V gene's germline CDR1 is SEHNR and CDR2 FQNEAQ (reference sequence). The CDR3 has 12 residues. V shed 7 bases and J shed 6 bases, with 13 bases lying between them.

This clonotype occurred many times. The chain employs TRBV7-9 and TRBJ1-1; maybe TRBD1 (5 bases). In germline, CDR1 is SEHNR, CDR2 FQNEAQ (reference sequence). CDR3 length: 12 amino acids. The germline V and J ends were trimmed by 3 bases and 9 bases, with 11 bases remaining between them. CDR3 region: CASSLGQQQAFF. CDR3 coding DNA: TGTGCCAGCAGCTTGGGGCAGCAGCAAGCTTTCTTT.

V gene TRBV6-8 combines with J gene TRBJ1-1, with TRBD1 as a possible D gene (6 bases). Germline CDR1 reads MNHGY; CDR2 reads SAAAGT. Trimming removed 0 bases at V and 8 bases at J, with 10 bases between. The CDR3 has 13 residues. CDR3 sequence (DNA): TGTGCCAGCAGTTACTCGAATGGGGGCGAAGCTTTCTTT. It specifies CASSYSNGGEAFF.

This clonotype was seen only a few times. The J gene is TRBJ2-2, the V gene TRBV29-1, with no clear D. V lost 6 bases and J 5 bases, leaving 10 bases between the germline ends. The CDR3 loop spans 12 amino acids. Per the germline V gene, CDR1 is SQVTM and CDR2 is ANQGSEA. CDR3 in amino acids: CSVERRTGELFF. For the CDR3, the DNA is TGCAGCGTCGAGAGGCGGACCGGGGAGCTGTTTTTT.

This chain links TRBV4-1 with TRBJ2-2; D perhaps matches TRBD1 (6 bases). Germline CDR1 reads MGHRA; CDR2 reads YSYEKL. V was pared by 4 bases and J by 0 bases, with 15 bases between. This CDR3 is 17 amino acids long. CDR3: CASSRFPGAANTGELFF. CDR3 in DNA: TGCGCCAGCAGCCGATTCCCAGGGGCGGCGAACACCGGGGAGCTGTTTTTT.

This clonotype came up a few times. The junction departs from the called germline gene at one end, perhaps through a read error. J is TRBJ1-5 and V is TRBV6-6; D uncertain. CDR3 length equals 17 residues. Germline CDR1 and CDR2: MNHNY and SVGAGI (reference sequence). The CDR3 DNA reads as TGTGCCAGCAGTACCCCCGTACAGCACTCATTCTTATTTAATCAGCCTTTT. This codes for CASSTPVQHSFLFNQPF.

In this sample, this clonotype turned up many times. The chain recombines TRBV7-2 with TRBJ2-3, with 8 bases fitting TRBD1. This CDR3 spans 15 amino acids. V lost 3 bases to trimming and J lost 4 bases; unmatched junction nucleotides: 6. Germline values: CDR1 SGHTA, CDR2 FQGNSA. CDR3 residues: CASSFLTGEADTQYF. As DNA, the CDR3 is TGTGCCAGCAGCTTTCTGACAGGGGAGGCAGATACGCAGTATTTT.

This chain joins TRBV7-9 and TRBJ2-2; tentatively, D is TRBD2 (7 bases). CDR3 length: 16 amino acids. V shed 5 bases and J shed 2 bases, with 15 bases lying between them. The germline V gene has CDR1 SEHNR and CDR2 FQNEAQ (reference sequence). Here the CDR3 reads CASSRGGERNTGELFF. The CDR3 nucleotides are TGTGCCAGCAGCCGAGGGGGGGAGAGAAACACCGGGGAGCTGTTTTTT.

This chain joins TRBV6-1 and TRBJ1-2; 7 nucleotides match TRBD1. Trimming removed 5 bases from V and 4 bases from J; junction bases left unmatched: 13. The length of the CDR3 is 16 residues. Germline values: CDR1 MNHNS, CDR2 SASEGT. The CDR3 DNA follows: TGTGCCAGCAGTTTTTCCTCGGACAGGCCAATCTATGGCTACACCTTC. Amino acids: CASSFSSDRPIYGYTF.

The table lists this clonotype with many counts. The V and J genes are TRBV12-3 or TRBV12-4 and TRBJ2-2; no clear D gene. The CDR3 runs 12 residues. Trimming removed 6 bases at V and 5 bases at J, with 7 bases between. The CDR3 DNA sequence: TGTGCCAGCAGCTTTGGGACCGGGGAGCTGTTTTTT. Amino acids: CASSFGTGELFF.

This clonotype was observed a few times. The chain couples TRBV9 to TRBJ2-1; 9 nucleotides align to TRBD2. The germline V gene has CDR1 SGDLS and CDR2 YYNGEE. The CDR3 is 16 amino acids. Unmatched junction bases numbered 4, after V lost 0 bases and J lost 3 bases. This chain's CDR3 is CASSVGGLASYNEQFF. CDR3 nucleotide sequence: TGTGCCAGCAGCGTAGGCGGACTAGCGAGCTACAATGAGCAGTTCTTC.

In this sample, this clonotype turned up a few times. V is TRBV14 and J is TRBJ1-1, with a weak D call TRBD1 (6 bases). V was trimmed by 1 base and J by 5 bases, leaving 17 bases between them. The CDR3 is made up of 16 amino acids. The germline V gene has CDR1 SGHDN and CDR2 FVKESK. Here the CDR3 DNA reads TGTGCCAGCAGCCAAGTAGGAGGGGGTTTTCGAACTGAAGCTTTCTTT. This codes for CASSQVGGGFRTEAFF.

This clonotype was found a few times. The genes are TRBV14 and TRBJ1-1; D not resolved. Trimming cost V 2 bases and J 7 bases, with 8 bases left between them. The CDR3 length is 12 residues. Germline V CDR1 and CDR2: SGHDN, FVKESK. This chain's CDR3 is CASSQRRFEAFF. CDR3 in DNA: TGTGCCAGCAGCCAAAGGCGTTTTGAAGCTTTCTTT.

V gene TRBV20-1 combines with J gene TRBJ2-7; 11 nucleotides line up with TRBD1. The CDR3 is 15 amino acids. Germline lookup yields CDR1 DFQATT and CDR2 SNEGSKA (reference sequence). V shed 6 bases, J shed 3 bases, and the junction held 10 bases outside the gene matches. CDR3 DNA sequence: TGCAGTGCGCCTGAGGGGACAGGGGGAATCTACGAGCAGTACTTC. It encodes CSAPEGTGGIYEQYF.

This clonotype showed up many times. J is TRBJ1-5 and V is TRBV7-2; D is unclear. Trimming pared 1 base from V and 9 bases from J, leaving 7 bases between. The germline V gene has CDR1 SGHTA and CDR2 FQGNSA. The CDR3 totals 12 residues. The CDR3 reads CASSLGVRPQHF. CDR3 DNA: TGTGCCAGCAGCTTAGGGGTACGGCCCCAGCATTTT.

Turning to this clonotype: At one end the junction does not follow the germline gene, possibly because of a read error. The V and J genes are TRBV7-9 and TRBJ2-2; D gene unclear. Germline CDR1 reads SEHNR; CDR2 reads FQNEAQ (reference sequence). The CDR3 extends over 12 amino acids. The CDR3 sequence is CASRSRAGVLFF. CDR3 bases: TGTGCCAGCAGGTCAAGAGCTGGGGTGCTGTTTTTT.